This T cell receptor beta chain was captured in a study of T cell responses to AZD1222 COVID-19 vaccine. The study's findings and limits: Reportedly, nearly half of unique spike TCRs recognized epitopes outside B.1.351/B.1.1.7 mutations. There were repertoire samples only from the period after the peak T cell response. Baseline testing showed seropositivity in only six AZD1222 recipients.

Second-dose recipients at about 4 or about 12 weeks were treated as one pooled group. Here immunoSEQ multiplex PCR was the method, and the copy in TCRdb shows in-frame clones only, minus some. The repertoire holds 98,000 or so clones, with roughly 90% as singletons. As concerns this clone: The target antigen is unknown.

The CDR3 loop spans 16 amino acids. V shed 3 bases, J shed 5 bases, and the junction held 11 bases outside the gene matches. The germline V gene encodes CDR1 SQVTM and CDR2 ANQGSEA. The sequence was collected from an adult who received the AZD1222 COVID-19 vaccine. The V call is TRBV29-1, the J call TRBJ1-1, with TRBD1 matching over 11 bases. The sequenced sample was peripheral blood, obtained 28 days after the second AZD1222 dose. As DNA, the CDR3 is TGCAGCGTTGATTTGGACAGGGGGCTTTTGGGGACTGAAGCTTTCTTT. Protein sequence: CSVDLDRGLLGTEAFF. The variable domain in full, completed from reference TRBV29-1 and TRBJ1-1, reads SAVISQKPSRDICQRGTSLTIQCQVDSQVTMMFWYRQQPGQSLTLIATANQGSEATYESGFVIDKFPISRPNLTFSTLTVSNMSPEDSSIYLCSVDLDRGLLGTEAFFGQGTRLTVV.